This T cell receptor (beta chain) originates from a study of CD8 T cells in ankylosing spondylitis. Study conclusions and caveats: The study looked at matched synovial fluid samples from ankylosing spondylitis patients. Disease-linked clones were reported to be significantly enriched there. Disease-linked clones bore a CD8+ phenotype and were relatively rare in peripheral blood.

The CDR3 is 15 amino acids. The V gene lost 1 base and the J gene lost 1 base, with 12 bases spanning the gap. CDR1 is DFQATT and CDR2 is SNEGSKA in the germline V gene (reference sequence). This clonotype was seen repeatedly, ten times or more. Its antigen remains unknown. TCRdb called the 5' RACE reads again in MiXCR, with one record for every CDR3 protein. The sample shows under 250,000 distinct CDR3 sequences, 8% to 9% of them seen only once. Sequences were obtained from blood, either unsorted or a sorted T cell fraction (not recorded which). This chain connects TRBV20-1 to TRBJ2-3; no definite D call. The receptor was isolated from a female donor with ankylosing spondylitis or in good health (not recorded which). The DNA for the CDR3 is TGCAGTGCTAGAGGCGCCCGCCCCCGCACAGATACGCAGTATTTT. Protein product: CSARGARPRTDTQYF.